The 5 T cell receptor beta chains below were found in one sample sequenced in a study of early T cells in non-severe SARS-CoV-2 infection. TCRdb analysed the 5' RACE reads with MiXCR anew, one entry per CDR3 protein. Here the sample spans roughly 93,000 distinct CDR3 sequences, about 11% being singletons. Sequenced: whole blood. The receptors here all came from an adult who was a healthcare worker with PCR-confirmed SARS-CoV-2 infection or an uninfected control (not recorded which).

This chain uses TRBV6-6 with TRBJ2-7, with 8 positions matching TRBD1. Germline V CDR1 and CDR2: MNHNY, SVGAGI (reference sequence). The CDR3 covers 13 residues. V trimming: 8 bases; J trimming: 1 base; junction bases outside the gene matches: 4. DNA of the CDR3: TGTGCCAGCCTCACAGGGGGGTCCTACGAGCAGTACTTC. Its translation: CASLTGGSYEQYF.

The J gene is TRBJ2-7, the V gene TRBV20-1; 13 bases line up with TRBD2. The CDR3 extends over 16 amino acids. V trimming: 2 bases; J trimming: 6 bases; junction bases outside the gene matches: 10. Germline V lookup: CDR1 DFQATT, CDR2 SNEGSKA (reference sequence). The CDR3 DNA follows: TGCAGTGCTAGATCCCGGACTAGCGGGAGTAACGGCGAGCAGTACTTC. Its protein product is CSARSRTSGSNGEQYF.

This clonotype was observed a handful of times. The chain uses TRBV13 and TRBJ2-7; TRBD2 matches at 15 bases. This CDR3 is built from 15 residues. With 4 bases clipped from V and 5 bases from J, the junction kept 3 bases outside the gene matches. The germline gives CDR1 PRHDT, CDR2 FYEKMQ (reference sequence). CDR3 sequence (DNA): TGTGCCAGCAGCTCGGGACTAGCGGGAGGACACGAGCAGTACTTC. Residues: CASSSGLAGGHEQYF.

Regarding this clonotype: This may be a read error: a much more frequent sequence differs by one nucleotide. The chain uses TRBV6-1 and TRBJ2-1; a possible D gene is TRBD2 (5 bases). CDR3 length equals 15 residues. Trimming removed 1 base at V and 5 bases at J, with 12 bases between. Germline V CDR1 and CDR2: MNHNS, SASEGT. CDR3 nucleotide sequence: TGTGCCAGCAGTGAAGATGGCTGGAGGAACAATGAGCAGTTCTTC. Residues: CASSEDGWRNNEQFF.

This clonotype has a handful of counts. The chain recombines TRBV19 with TRBJ2-2; TRBD1 matches 9 bases. The CDR3 length is 17 residues. V shed 4 bases and J 2 bases; nucleotides not matched to a gene: 8. Germline CDR1 reads LNHDA; CDR2 reads SQIVND (reference sequence). In nucleotides, the CDR3 is TGTGCCAGTAGTAACGACACGGGACAGGGCAACACCGGGGAGCTGTTTTTT. Its translation is CASSNDTGQGNTGELFF.